The next 11 T cell receptor beta chains were all read from a single sample in a study of radiation and T cells in renal cell carcinoma. Time point given: blood 4 weeks post-SBRT, at nephrectomy. The treatment: 15 Gy SBRT to primary tumor, nephrectomy 4 weeks later. This table comes from immunoSEQ multiplex PCR, and its TCRdb copy is limited to in-frame clones, with some not included. The sample has approximately 83,000 clones; 85% are singletons. The starting material was blood, obtained from a patient whose treatment included radiotherapy and nephrectomy. Receptor source: a man in his fifties or sixties with renal cell carcinoma.

The chain links TRBV29-1 to TRBJ2-1, with D tentatively TRBD2 (6 bases). Per germline, CDR1 SQVTM and CDR2 ANQGSEA. Trimming pared 0 bases from V and 11 bases from J, leaving 17 bases between. The CDR3 length is 14 residues. The CDR3 is CSVEEPGLKTQQFF. DNA for the CDR3: TGCAGCGTTGAAGAGCCGGGACTCAAAACGCAGCAGTTCTTC.

The chain recombines TRBV18 with TRBJ2-3, with 7 bases lining up with TRBD2. CDR1 is KGHSH and CDR2 is LQKENI in the germline V gene. This CDR3 is 15 amino acids long. V dropped 3 bases and J dropped 2; count of bases not matched to a gene: 5. The chain's CDR3 is CASSPGGGFTDTQYF. The CDR3 DNA sequence: TGTGCCAGCTCACCCGGCGGGGGTTTCACAGATACGCAGTATTTT.

This chain uses TRBV4-1 with TRBJ2-5, with D perhaps TRBD2 (6 bases). The CDR3 length is 16 residues. Trimming left V 2 bases short and J 5 bases short, with 18 bases between. Per germline, CDR1 MGHRA and CDR2 YSYEKL. As DNA, the CDR3 is TGCGCCAGCAGCCAACAAACGGGAGCGGTGGGTGAGACCCAGTACTTC. Translating gives CASSQQTGAVGETQYF.

This clone was recorded once. The chain carries TRBV2 and TRBJ2-5, with no clear D. CDR3 length: 14 residues. V lost 0 bases and J lost 2, with 7 bases in between. Germline-derived CDR1 and CDR2 are SNHLY and FYNNEI. The CDR3 is CASSEALRQETQYF. In nucleotides, the CDR3 is TGTGCCAGCAGTGAAGCGCTCAGGCAAGAGACCCAGTACTTC.

The V call is TRBV4-2, the J call TRBJ2-2; D ambiguous. The germline gives CDR1 LGHNA, CDR2 YNFKEQ. This CDR3 has 13 residues. The V end lost 0 bases, the J end lost 5 bases, and 4 bases lay between the germline ends. CDR3 sequence: CASSQDRTGELFF. As DNA, the CDR3 is TGTGCCAGCAGCCAAGACCGGACCGGGGAGCTGTTTTTT.

V and J are TRBV7-8 and TRBJ2-7, with D possibly called TRBD1 or TRBD2 (5 bases each). CDR1 and CDR2 (germline): SGHVS, FQNEAQ. This CDR3 is built from 17 residues. The V end lost 3 bases, the J end lost 2 bases, and 20 bases lay between the germline ends. The CDR3 coding sequence is TGTGCCAGCAGCTTCGTCAGGGACGTGACGCATCCCTACGAGCAGTACTTC. It specifies CASSFVRDVTHPYEQYF.

The chain combines TRBV6-5 with TRBJ1-5; a possible D gene is TRBD1 (6 bases). V lost 4 bases and J 3 bases, leaving 13 bases between the germline ends. Germline V gives CDR1 MNHEY, CDR2 SVGAGI. The length of the CDR3 is 15 residues. The CDR3 DNA sequence: TGTGCCAGCAGTTCGACAGGCTTTTCCAATCAGCCCCAGCATTTT. Its protein product is CASSSTGFSNQPQHF.

V is TRBV10-1 and J is TRBJ2-1; 12 nucleotides line up with TRBD2. The CDR3 is 13 residues long. Per the germline V gene, CDR1 is WNHNN and CDR2 is SYGVQD (reference sequence). V was pared by 4 bases and J by 8 bases, with 0 bases of the junction left unmatched. CDR3 sequence (DNA): TGCGCCAGCAGTGGACTAGCGGGAGATGAGCAGTTCTTC. Translation: CASSGLAGDEQFF.

This rearrangement joins TRBV5-6 to TRBJ1-2; 7 bases are shared with TRBD1. Germline CDR1 and CDR2: SGHDT and YYEEEE. Trimming cost V 6 bases and J 8 bases; bases outside gene matches: 7. This CDR3 contains 12 residues. CDR3 in amino acids: CASKTQGPGYTF. The CDR3, as DNA: TGTGCCAGCAAAACACAGGGGCCCGGCTACACCTTC.

The table lists this clone with a count of one. CDR3 coding DNA: TGCGCCAGCAGCTTGGGCAGGTGGGAGCAGTTCTTC. This encodes CASSLGRWEQFF. The chain recombines TRBV5-1 with TRBJ2-1; D gene unclear. Germline CDR1 SGHRS, CDR2 YFSETQ. The CDR3 is made up of 12 amino acids. Trimming took off 0 bases at V and 10 bases at J, with 8 bases between the two ends.

This chain links TRBV2 with TRBJ2-7, with 8 bases aligning to TRBD2. The V and J ends lost 8 bases and 9 bases, in that order; junction bases with no gene match: 24. Germline loops: CDR1 SNHLY, CDR2 FYNNEI. This CDR3 contains 17 residues. CDR3 DNA sequence: TGTGCCAGCTTCCGCGCGAGCGCCGATAGCGGGGTACGGCGGCAGTACTTC. It translates to CASFRASADSGVRRQYF. Full variable domain (remainder filled in from reference TRBV2 and TRBJ2-7): EPEVTQTPSHQVTQMGQEVILRCVPISNHLYFYWYRQILGQKVEFLVSFYNNEISEKSEIFDDQFSVERPDGSNFTLKIRSTKLEDSAMYFCASFRASADSGVRRQYFGPGTRLTVT.